Listed here is a single T cell receptor beta chain. The CDR3 extends over 15 amino acids. Unmatched junction bases numbered 3, after V lost 3 bases and J lost 2 bases. Germline lookup yields CDR1 SGDLS and CDR2 YYNGEE. In the original analysis: Estimation of nucleated cell counts was performed using reference gene primer amplification. The data were produced by immunoSEQ multiplex PCR, yet TCRdb's version contains in-frame clones alone and is incomplete. That table supplies the V and J calls and clone size; D and trimming were determined from the DNA. The sample gives approximately 280,000 clones, 80% to 95% of which show up once; roughly 7.3% is in the top ten. This specimen belongs to a study of blood T cell repertoires in COVID-19. Study information: Some COVID-19 samples were acute and others convalescent; all came from the United States, Italy and Spain.

The clonotype comes from a woman aged 25 to 45 with COVID-19, enrolled during active disease. The chain joins TRBV9 to TRBJ1-2; 11 nucleotides match TRBD1. The sample was peripheral blood. The CDR3 nucleotides are TGTGCCAGCAGCGATTGGGACAGGGGGAACTATGGCTACACCTTC. Translated: CASSDWDRGNYGYTF.